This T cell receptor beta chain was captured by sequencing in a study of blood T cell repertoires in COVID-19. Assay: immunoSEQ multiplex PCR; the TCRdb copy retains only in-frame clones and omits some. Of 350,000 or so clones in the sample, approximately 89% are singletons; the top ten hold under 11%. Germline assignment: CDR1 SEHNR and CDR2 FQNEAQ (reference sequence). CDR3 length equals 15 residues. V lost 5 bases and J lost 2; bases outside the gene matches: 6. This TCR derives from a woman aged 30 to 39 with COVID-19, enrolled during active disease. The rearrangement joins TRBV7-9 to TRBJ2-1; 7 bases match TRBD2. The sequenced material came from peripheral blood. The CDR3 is CASSAPGLPYNEQFF. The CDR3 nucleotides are TGTGCCAGCAGCGCACCGGGACTACCCTACAATGAGCAGTTCTTC.